This T cell receptor (beta chain) is from a study of T-cell memory formation after mild COVID-19. Details on this clonotype: The antigen is not known.

TCRdb re-called the 5' RACE reads with MiXCR, one entry per CDR3 protein. The data show approximately 300,000 distinct CDR3 sequences, with 15% seen just once and 22% held by the top ten. CDR3 length: 15 residues. Germline V gene sequence: CDR1 KGHSH, CDR2 LQKENI. The V end lost 2 bases, the J end lost 0 bases, and 9 bases lay between the germline ends. Study-wide points: Day 15 to 85 contractors were CD4/CD8 balanced; later expanders leaned CD4+. Researchers report contracting CD4+ clones mostly in CM and EM, with CD8+ clones in EMRA.

This receptor was identified in a man younger than 30 who had mild COVID-19 (a few samples of this study predate the infection). Cell type and time point are not known. The sample taken for sequencing was PBMCs or a T cell subset sorted from them (not recorded which). The chain is built from TRBV18 and TRBJ2-3, with a possible D match to TRBD1 (5 bases). The CDR3 reads CASSPLSGSTDTQYF. CDR3 nucleotide sequence: TGTGCCAGCTCACCATTGTCAGGGAGCACAGATACGCAGTATTTT.